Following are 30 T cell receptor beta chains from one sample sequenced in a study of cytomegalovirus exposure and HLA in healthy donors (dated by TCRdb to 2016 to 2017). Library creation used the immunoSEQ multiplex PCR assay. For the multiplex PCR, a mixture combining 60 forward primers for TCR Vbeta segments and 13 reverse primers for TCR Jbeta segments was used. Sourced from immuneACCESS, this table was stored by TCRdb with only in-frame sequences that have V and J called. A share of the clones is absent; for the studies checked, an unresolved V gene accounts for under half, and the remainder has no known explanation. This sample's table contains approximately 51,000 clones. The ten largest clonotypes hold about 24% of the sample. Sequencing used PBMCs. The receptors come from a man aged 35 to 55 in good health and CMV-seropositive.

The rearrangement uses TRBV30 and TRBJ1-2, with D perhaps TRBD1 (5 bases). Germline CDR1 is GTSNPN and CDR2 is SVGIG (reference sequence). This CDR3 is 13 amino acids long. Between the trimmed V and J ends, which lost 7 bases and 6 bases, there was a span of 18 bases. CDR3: CALTGREKDGYTF. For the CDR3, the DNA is TGTGCCTTGACGGGGCGGGAGAAGGATGGCTACACCTTC.

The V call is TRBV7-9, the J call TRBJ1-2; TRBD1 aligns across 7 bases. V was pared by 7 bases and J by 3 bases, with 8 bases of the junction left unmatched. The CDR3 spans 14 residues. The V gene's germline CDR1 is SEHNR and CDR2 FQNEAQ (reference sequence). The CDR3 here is CASTAPGQYYGYTF. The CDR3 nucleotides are TGTGCCAGCACCGCTCCGGGACAGTACTATGGCTACACCTTC. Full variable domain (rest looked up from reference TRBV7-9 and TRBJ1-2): DTGVSQNPRHKITKRGQNVTFRCDPISEHNRLYWYRQTLGQGPEFLTYFQNEAQLEKSRLLSDRFSAERPKGSFSTLEIQRTEQGDSAMYLCASTAPGQYYGYTFGSGTRLTVV.

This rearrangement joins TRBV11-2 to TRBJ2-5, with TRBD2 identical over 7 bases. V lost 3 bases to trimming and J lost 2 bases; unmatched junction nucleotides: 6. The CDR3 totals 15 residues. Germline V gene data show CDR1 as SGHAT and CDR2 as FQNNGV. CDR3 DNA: TGTGCCAGCAGCTTTGGAGCGGGACCTCAAGAGACCCAGTACTTC. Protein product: CASSFGAGPQETQYF.

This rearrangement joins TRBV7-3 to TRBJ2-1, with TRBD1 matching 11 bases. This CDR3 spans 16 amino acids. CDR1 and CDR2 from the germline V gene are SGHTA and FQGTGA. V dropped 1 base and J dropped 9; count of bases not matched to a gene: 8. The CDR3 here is CASSLMGQGVSGEQFF. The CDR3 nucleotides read TGTGCCAGCAGCTTAATGGGACAGGGGGTCAGCGGTGAGCAGTTCTTC.

This CDR3 reads CASGAYSYEQYF. CDR3 bases: TGTGCCAGCGGGGCCTATTCCTACGAGCAGTACTTC. The J gene is TRBJ2-7, the V gene TRBV28; possible D gene TRBD1, 5 bases. The length of the CDR3 is 12 residues. V was shortened by 8 bases and J by 1 base, with 9 bases between the two germline ends. The V gene's germline CDR1 is MDHEN and CDR2 SYDVKM.

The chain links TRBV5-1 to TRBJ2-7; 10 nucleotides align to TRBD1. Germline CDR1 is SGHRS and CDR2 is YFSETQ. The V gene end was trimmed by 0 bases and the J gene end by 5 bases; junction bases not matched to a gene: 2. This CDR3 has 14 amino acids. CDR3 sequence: CASSLAGQGDEQYF. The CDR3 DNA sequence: TGCGCCAGCAGCTTGGCCGGACAGGGGGACGAGCAGTACTTC.

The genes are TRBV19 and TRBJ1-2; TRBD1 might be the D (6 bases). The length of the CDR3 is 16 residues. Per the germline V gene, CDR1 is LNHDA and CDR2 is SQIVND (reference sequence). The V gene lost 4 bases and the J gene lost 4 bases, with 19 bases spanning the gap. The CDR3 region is CASSKGEVAQGYGYTF. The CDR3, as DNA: TGTGCCAGTAGTAAGGGCGAGGTGGCACAGGGCTATGGCTACACCTTC.

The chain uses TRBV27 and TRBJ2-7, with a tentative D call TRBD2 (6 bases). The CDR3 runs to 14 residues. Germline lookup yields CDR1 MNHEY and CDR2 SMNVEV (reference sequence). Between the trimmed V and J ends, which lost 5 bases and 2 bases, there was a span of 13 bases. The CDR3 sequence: CASSGGRPPYEQYF. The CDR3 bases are TGTGCCAGCAGTGGGGGGAGGCCGCCCTACGAGCAGTACTTC.

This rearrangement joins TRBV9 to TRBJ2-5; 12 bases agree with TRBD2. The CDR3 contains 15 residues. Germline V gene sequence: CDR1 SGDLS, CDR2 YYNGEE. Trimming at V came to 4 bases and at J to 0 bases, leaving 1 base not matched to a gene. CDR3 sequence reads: CASSTSGGYQETQYF. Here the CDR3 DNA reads TGTGCCAGCAGCACTAGCGGGGGGTACCAAGAGACCCAGTACTTC.

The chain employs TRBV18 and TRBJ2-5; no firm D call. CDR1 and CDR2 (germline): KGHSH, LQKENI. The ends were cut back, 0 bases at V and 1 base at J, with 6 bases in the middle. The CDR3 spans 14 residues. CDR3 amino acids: CASSPPAPQETQYF. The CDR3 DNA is TGTGCCAGCTCACCACCAGCACCCCAAGAGACCCAGTACTTC.

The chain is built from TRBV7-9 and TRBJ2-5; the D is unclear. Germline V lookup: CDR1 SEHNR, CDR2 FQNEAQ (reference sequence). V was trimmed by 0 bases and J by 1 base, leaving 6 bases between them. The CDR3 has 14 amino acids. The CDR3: CASSLAEVQETQYF. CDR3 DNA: TGTGCCAGCAGCTTAGCAGAGGTCCAAGAGACCCAGTACTTC.

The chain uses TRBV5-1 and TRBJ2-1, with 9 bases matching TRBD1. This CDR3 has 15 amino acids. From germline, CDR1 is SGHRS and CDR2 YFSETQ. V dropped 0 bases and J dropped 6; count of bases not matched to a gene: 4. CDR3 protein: CASSLGTGVLNEQFF. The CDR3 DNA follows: TGCGCCAGCAGCTTGGGGACAGGGGTGCTCAATGAGCAGTTCTTC. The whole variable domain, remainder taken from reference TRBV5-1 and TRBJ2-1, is KAGVTQTPRYLIKTRGQQVTLSCSPISGHRSVSWYQQTPGQGLQFLFEYFSETQRNKGNFPGRFSGRQFSNSRSEMNVSTLELGDSALYLCASSLGTGVLNEQFFGPGTRLTVL.

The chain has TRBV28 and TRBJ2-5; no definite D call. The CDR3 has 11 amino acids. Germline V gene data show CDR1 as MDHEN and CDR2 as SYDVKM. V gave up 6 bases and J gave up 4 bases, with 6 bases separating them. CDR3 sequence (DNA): TGTGCCAGCAGCCGCGGAGAGACCCAGTACTTC. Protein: CASSRGETQYF.

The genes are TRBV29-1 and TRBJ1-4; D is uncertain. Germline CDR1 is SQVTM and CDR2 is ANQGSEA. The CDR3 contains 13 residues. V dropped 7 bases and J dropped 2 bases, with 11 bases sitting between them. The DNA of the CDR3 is TGCAGCGCCCTAGGTGGGACTAATGAAAAACTGTTTTTT. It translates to CSALGGTNEKLFF.

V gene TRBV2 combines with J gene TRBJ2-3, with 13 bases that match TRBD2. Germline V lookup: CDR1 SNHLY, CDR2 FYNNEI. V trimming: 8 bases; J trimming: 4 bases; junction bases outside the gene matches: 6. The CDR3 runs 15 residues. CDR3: CASYATSGRADTQYF. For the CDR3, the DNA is TGTGCCAGCTACGCAACTAGCGGGAGGGCAGATACGCAGTATTTT.

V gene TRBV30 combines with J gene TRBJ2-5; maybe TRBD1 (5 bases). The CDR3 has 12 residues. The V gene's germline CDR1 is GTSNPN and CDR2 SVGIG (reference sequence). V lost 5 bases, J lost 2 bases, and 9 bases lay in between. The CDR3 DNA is TGTGCCTGGGGACAAAATCAAGAGACCCAGTACTTC. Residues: CAWGQNQETQYF.

The CDR3 nucleotides are TGTGCCAGCAGCCCCTCGGGGGGCGGTGGGTACAATGAGCAGTTCTTC. Amino acid sequence: CASSPSGGGGYNEQFF. The rearrangement uses TRBV9 and TRBJ2-1; weak D call: TRBD2 (7 bases). This CDR3 region has 16 residues. V dropped 4 bases and J dropped 4 bases, with 18 bases sitting between them. In germline, CDR1 is SGDLS, CDR2 YYNGEE.

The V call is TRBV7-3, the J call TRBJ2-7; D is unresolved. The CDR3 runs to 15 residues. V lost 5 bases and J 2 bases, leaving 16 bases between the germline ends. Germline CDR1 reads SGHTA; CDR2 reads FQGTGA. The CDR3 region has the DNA TGTGCCAGCAGCCCTCATTCCGGAACTACCTACGAGCAGTACTTC. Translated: CASSPHSGTTYEQYF.

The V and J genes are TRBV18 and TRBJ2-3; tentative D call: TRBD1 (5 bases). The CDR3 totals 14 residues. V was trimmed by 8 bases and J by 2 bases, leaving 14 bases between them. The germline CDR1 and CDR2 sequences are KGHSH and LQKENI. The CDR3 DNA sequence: TGTGCCAGCCATTTTGGGGCACTCACAGATACGCAGTATTTT. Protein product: CASHFGALTDTQYF.

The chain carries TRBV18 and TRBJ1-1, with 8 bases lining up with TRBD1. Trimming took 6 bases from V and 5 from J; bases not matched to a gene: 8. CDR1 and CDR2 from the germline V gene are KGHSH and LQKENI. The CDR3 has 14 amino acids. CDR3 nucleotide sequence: TGTGCCAGCTCGCTCACAGGGGGAAGGACTGAAGCTTTCTTT. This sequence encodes CASSLTGGRTEAFF.

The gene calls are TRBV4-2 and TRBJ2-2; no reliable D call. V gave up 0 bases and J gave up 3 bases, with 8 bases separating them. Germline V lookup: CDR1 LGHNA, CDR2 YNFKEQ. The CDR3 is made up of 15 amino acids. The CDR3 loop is CASSQELSYTGELFF. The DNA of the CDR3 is TGTGCCAGCAGCCAAGAATTGTCTTACACCGGGGAGCTGTTTTTT.

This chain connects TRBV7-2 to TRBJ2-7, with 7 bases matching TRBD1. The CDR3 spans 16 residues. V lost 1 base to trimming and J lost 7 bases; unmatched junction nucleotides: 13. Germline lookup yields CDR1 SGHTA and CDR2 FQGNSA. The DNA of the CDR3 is TGTGCCAGCAGCTTAGAGCGGACAGGAGGTCTAGGGGAGCAGTACTTC. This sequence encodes CASSLERTGGLGEQYF.

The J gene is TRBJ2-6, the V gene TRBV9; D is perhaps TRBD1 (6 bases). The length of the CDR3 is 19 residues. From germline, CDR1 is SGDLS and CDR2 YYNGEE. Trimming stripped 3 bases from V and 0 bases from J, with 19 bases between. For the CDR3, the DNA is TGTGCCAGCAGCGATTTTACAGGGAATTCCCGCTCTGGGGCCAACGTCCTGACTTTC. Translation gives CASSDFTGNSRSGANVLTF. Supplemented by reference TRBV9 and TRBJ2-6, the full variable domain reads DSGVTQTPKHLITATGQRVTLRCSPRSGDLSVYWYQQSLDQGLQFLIQYYNGEERAKGNILERFSAQQFPDLHSELNLSSLELGDSALYFCASSDFTGNSRSGANVLTFGAGSRLTVL.

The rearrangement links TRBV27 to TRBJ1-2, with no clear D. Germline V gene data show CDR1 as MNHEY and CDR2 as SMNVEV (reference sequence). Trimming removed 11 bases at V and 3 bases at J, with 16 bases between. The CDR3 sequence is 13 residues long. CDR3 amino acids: CAGFIRRDYGYTF. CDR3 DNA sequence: TGTGCCGGCTTTATTCGGAGGGACTATGGCTACACCTTC.

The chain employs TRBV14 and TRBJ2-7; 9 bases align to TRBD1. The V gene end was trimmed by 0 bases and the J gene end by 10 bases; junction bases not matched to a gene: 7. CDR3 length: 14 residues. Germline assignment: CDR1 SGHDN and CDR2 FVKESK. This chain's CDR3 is CASSQEGTGSRQYF. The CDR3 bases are TGTGCCAGCAGCCAAGAGGGGACAGGGAGCCGACAGTACTTC.

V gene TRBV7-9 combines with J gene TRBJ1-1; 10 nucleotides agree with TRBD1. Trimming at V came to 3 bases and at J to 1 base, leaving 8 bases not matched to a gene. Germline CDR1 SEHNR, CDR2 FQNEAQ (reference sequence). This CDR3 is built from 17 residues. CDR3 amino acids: CASSFSGTGARNTEAFF. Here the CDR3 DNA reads TGTGCCAGCAGCTTTTCCGGGACAGGGGCCCGGAACACTGAAGCTTTCTTT.

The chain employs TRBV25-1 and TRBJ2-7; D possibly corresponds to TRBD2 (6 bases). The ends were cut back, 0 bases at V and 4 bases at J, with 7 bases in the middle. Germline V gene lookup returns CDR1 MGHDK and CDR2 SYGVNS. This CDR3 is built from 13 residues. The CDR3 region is CASSEYRGYEQYF. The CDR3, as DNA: TGTGCCAGCAGTGAATATCGGGGGTACGAGCAGTACTTC.

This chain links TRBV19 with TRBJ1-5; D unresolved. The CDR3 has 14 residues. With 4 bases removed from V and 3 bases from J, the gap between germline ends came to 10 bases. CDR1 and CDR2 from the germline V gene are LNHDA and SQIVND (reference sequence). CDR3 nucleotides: TGTGCCAGTAGTAGTGGGCCCTACAATCAGCCCCAGCATTTT. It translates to CASSSGPYNQPQHF.

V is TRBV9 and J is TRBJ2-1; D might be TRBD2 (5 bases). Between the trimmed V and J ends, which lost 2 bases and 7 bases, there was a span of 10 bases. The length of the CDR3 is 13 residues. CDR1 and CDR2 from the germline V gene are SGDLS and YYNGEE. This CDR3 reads CASSVSTGNEQFF. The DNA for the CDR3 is TGTGCCAGCAGCGTTTCCACGGGAAATGAGCAGTTCTTC.

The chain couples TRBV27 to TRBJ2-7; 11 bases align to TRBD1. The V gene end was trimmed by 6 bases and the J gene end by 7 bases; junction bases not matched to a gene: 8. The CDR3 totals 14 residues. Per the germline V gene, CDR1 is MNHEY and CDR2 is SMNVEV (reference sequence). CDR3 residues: CASSWTGGTEEQYF. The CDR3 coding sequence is TGTGCCAGCAGCTGGACAGGGGGCACGGAGGAGCAGTACTTC.